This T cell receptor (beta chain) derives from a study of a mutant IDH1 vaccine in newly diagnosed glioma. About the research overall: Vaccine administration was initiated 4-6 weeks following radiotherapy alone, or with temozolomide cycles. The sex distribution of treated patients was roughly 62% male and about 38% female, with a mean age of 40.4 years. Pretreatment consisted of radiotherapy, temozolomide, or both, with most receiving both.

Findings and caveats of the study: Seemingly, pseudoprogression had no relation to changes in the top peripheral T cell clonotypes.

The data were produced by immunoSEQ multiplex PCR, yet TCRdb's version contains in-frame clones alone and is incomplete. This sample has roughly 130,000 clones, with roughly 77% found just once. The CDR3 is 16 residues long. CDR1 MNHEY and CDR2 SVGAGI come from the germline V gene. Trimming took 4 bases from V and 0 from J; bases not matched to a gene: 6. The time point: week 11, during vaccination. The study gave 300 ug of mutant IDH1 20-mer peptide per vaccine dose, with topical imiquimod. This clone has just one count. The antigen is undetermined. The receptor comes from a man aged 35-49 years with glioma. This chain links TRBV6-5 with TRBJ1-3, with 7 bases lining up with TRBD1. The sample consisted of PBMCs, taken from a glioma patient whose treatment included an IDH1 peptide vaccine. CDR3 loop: CASSSRQGLSGNTIYF. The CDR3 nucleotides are TGTGCCAGCAGTTCGCGACAGGGCCTCTCTGGAAACACCATATATTTT.